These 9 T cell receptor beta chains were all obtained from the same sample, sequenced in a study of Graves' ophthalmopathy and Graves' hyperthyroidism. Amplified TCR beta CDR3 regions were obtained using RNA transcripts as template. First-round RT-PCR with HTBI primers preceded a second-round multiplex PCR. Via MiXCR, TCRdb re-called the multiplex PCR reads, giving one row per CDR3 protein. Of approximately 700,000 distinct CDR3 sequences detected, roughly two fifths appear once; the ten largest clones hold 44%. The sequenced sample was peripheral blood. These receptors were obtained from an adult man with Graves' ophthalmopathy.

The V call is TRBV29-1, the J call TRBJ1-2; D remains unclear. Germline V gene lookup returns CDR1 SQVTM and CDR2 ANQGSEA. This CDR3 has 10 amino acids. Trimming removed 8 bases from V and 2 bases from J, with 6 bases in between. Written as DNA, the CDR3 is TGCAGCTTGGGAAACTATGGCTACACCTTC. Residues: CSLGNYGYTF.

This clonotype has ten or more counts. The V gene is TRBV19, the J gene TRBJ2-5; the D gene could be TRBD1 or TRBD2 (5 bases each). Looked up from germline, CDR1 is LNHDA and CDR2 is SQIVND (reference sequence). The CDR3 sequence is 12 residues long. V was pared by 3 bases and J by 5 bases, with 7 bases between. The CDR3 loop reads CASSIEGETQYF. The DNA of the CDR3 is TGTGCCAGTAGTATCGAGGGGGAGACCCAGTACTTC.

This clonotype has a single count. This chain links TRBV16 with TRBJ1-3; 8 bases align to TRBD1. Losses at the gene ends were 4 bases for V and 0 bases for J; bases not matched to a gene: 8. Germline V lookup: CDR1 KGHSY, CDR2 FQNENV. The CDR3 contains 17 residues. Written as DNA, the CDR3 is TGTGCCAGCAGCCGGACAGGGCGGGACGGCTCTGGAAACACCATATATTTT. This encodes CASSRTGRDGSGNTIYF.

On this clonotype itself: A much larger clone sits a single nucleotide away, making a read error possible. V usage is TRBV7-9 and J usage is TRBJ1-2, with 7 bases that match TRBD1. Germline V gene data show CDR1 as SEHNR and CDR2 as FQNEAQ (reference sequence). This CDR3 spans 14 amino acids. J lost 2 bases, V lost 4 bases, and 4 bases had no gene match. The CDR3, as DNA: TGTGCCAGCAGCTCCGGGACAGAGAACTATGGCTACACCTTC. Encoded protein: CASSSGTENYGYTF. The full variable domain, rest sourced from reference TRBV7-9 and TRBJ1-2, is DTGVSQNPRHKITKRGQNVTFRCDPISEHNRLYWYRQTLGQGPEFLTYFQNEAQLEKSRLLSDRFSAERPKGSFSTLEIQRTEQGDSAMYLCASSSGTENYGYTFGSGTRLTVV.

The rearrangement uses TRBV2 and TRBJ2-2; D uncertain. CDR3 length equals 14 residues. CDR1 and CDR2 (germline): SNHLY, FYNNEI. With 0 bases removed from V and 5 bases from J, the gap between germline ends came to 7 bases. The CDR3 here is CASSEALPTGELFF. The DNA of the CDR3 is TGTGCCAGCAGTGAAGCGCTTCCAACCGGGGAGCTGTTTTTT.

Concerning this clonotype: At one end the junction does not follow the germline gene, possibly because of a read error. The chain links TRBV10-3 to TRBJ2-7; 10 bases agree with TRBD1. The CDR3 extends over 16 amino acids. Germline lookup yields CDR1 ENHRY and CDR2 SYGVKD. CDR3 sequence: CASSYSEGQGFNEQYF. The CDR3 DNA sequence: TGTGCCAGCAGTTACTCGGAGGGACAGGGGTTCAACGAGCAGTACTTC.

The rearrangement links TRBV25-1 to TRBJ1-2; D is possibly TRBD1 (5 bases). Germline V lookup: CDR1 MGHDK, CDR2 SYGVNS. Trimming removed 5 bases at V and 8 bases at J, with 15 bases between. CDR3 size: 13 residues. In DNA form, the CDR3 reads TGTGCCAGCAGTAATATCGCCGGGGGGGGCTACACCTTC. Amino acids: CASSNIAGGGYTF.

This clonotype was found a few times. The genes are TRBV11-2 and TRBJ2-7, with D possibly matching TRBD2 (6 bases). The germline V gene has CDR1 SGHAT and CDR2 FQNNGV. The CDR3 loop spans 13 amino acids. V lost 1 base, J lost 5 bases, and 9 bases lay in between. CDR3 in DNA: TGTGCCAGCAGCTTAGCCGGGAGCGACGAGCAGTACTTC. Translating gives CASSLAGSDEQYF.

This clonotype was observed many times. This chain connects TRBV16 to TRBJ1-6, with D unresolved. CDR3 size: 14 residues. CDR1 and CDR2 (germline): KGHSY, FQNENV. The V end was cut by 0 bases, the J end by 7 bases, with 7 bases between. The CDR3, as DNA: TGTGCCAGCAGCCAATCGATCCAGAATTCACCCCTCCACTTT. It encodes CASSQSIQNSPLHF. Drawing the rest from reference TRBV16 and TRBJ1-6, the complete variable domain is GEEVAQTPKHLVRGEGQKAKLYCAPIKGHSYVFWYQQVLKNEFKFLISFQNENVFDETGMPKERFSAKCLPNSPCSLEIQATKLEDSAVYFCASSQSIQNSPLHFGNGTRLTVT.